Only a few counts were recorded for the clone carrying this T cell receptor beta chain. The target antigen is unknown. The record originates from a study of identical twins. Study-level points and caveats: Models underestimated out-of-frame TCR alpha sharing in monozygotic twins.

One entry per CDR3 protein results from TCRdb running MiXCR on the 5' RACE reads. The repertoire includes 240,000 or so distinct CDR3 sequences, about an eighth of them detected once, and around 4% sits in the top ten. These data also formed part of another study, on yellow fever vaccine responses in identical twins.

The sample was memory (CD45RO+) T cells sorted from blood. The sequence was collected from a woman between 18 and 29 years old in good health.

The CDR3 DNA reads as TGTGCCAGCCGAGGACGGGAAAACATTCAGTACTTC. This sequence encodes CASRGRENIQYF. The V and J genes are TRBV25-1 and TRBJ2-4; D remains unclear. This CDR3 contains 12 residues. CDR1 and CDR2 from the germline V gene are MGHDK and SYGVNS. V was clipped by 8 bases and J by 5 bases, with 10 bases between them. The variable domain in full, with the rest retrieved from reference TRBV25-1 and TRBJ2-4, is EADIYQTPRYLVIGTGKKITLECSQTMGHDKMYWYQQDPGMELHLIHYSYGVNSTEKGDLSSESTVSRIRTEHFPLTLESARPSHTSQYLCASRGRENIQYFGAGTRLSVL.